What follows are 2 T cell receptor beta chains derived from one specimen sequenced in a study of T-cell reconstitution after alpha-beta-depleted transplantation in children. The library targeted TCRbeta and was prepared with unique molecular identifiers. One entry per CDR3 protein, called by TCRdb with MiXCR from the PCR reads. This table holds 200,000 to 250,000 distinct CDR3 sequences, about 11% found once. The input for sequencing was PBMCs, taken before TCRalphabeta/CD19-depleted stem cell transplant. Receptor source: a child younger than two with acute myeloid leukemia, due to receive a stem cell transplant.

The rearrangement uses TRBV2 and TRBJ1-5; perhaps TRBD1 as D (6 bases). This CDR3 comprises 17 residues. Per germline, CDR1 SNHLY and CDR2 FYNNEI. V gave up 6 bases and J gave up 4 bases, with 22 bases separating them. CDR3: CASRPGQGRYRNQPQHF. Written as DNA, the CDR3 is TGTGCCAGCAGACCGGGACAAGGGAGGTACAGGAATCAGCCCCAGCATTTT.

V gene TRBV30 combines with J gene TRBJ2-7; 8 bases line up with TRBD1. The CDR3 is made up of 12 amino acids. After removal of 0 bases from V and 10 bases from J, the junction contained 5 bases not matched to a gene. Germline V lookup: CDR1 GTSNPN, CDR2 SVGIG (reference sequence). DNA of the CDR3: TGTGCCTGGAGTGTCCCAGGGGGCGGACAGTACTTC. It encodes CAWSVPGGGQYF. Looking up the rest from reference TRBV30 and TRBJ2-7 gives the full variable domain: SQTIHQWPATLVQPVGSPLSLECTVEGTSNPNLYWYRQAAGRGLQLLFYSVGIGQISSEVPQNLSASRPQDRQFILSSKKLLLSDSGFYLCAWSVPGGGQYFGPGTRLTVT.